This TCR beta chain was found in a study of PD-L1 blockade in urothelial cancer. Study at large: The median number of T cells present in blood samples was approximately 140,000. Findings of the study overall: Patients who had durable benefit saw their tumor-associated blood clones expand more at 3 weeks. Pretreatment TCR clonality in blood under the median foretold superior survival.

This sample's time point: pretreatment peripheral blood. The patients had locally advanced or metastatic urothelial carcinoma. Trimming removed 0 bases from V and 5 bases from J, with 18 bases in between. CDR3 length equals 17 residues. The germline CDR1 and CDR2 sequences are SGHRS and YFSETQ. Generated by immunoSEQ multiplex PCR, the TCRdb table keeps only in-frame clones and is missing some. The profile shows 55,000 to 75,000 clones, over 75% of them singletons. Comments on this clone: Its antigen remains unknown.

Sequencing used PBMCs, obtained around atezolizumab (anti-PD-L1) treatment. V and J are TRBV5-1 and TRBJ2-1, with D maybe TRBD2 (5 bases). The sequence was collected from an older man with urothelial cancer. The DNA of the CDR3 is TGCGCCAGCAGCTTGGGAGTAGGCGGTGGAGGCGACAATGAGCAGTTCTTC. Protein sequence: CASSLGVGGGGDNEQFF.